The clone carrying this T cell receptor (beta chain) was detected only a few times. This entry is derived from a study of PD-1 blockade in mismatch repair-deficient tumors. The repertoire was sequenced with immunoSEQ multiplex PCR; TCRdb's copy has only in-frame clones and lacks some. The table includes around 18,000 clones, over 70% detected once. The sample here was PBMCs, taken less than 25 weeks after starting pembrolizumab. This TCR was sampled from an adult with mismatch repair-deficient cancer.

CDR3 nucleotides: TGCGCCAGCAGCCCCCATCAGAGGGGGCCCCACGAGCAGTACTTC. Translating it yields CASSPHQRGPHEQYF. V gene TRBV5-1 combines with J gene TRBJ2-7, with 7 bases matching TRBD1. Looked up from germline, CDR1 is SGHRS and CDR2 is YFSETQ. Trimming took 4 bases from V and 5 from J; bases not matched to a gene: 12. The CDR3 has 15 residues.